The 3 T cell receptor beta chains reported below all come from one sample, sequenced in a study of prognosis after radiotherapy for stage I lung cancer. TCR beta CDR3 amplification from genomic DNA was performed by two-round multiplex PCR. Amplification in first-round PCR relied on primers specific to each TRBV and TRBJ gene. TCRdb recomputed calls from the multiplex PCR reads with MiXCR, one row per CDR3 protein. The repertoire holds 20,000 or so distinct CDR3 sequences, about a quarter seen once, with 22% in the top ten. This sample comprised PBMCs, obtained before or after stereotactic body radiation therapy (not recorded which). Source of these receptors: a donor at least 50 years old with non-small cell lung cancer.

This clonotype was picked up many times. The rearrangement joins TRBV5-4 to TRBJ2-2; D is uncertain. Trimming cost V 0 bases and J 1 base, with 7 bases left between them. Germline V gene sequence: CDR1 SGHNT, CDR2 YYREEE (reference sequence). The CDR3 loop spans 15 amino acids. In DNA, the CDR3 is TGTGCCAGCAGCTTGGCAGGTTTGAACACCGGGGAGCTGTTTTTT. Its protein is CASSLAGLNTGELFF. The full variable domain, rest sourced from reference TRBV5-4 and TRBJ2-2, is ETGVTQSPTHLIKTRGQQVTLRCSSQSGHNTVSWYQQALGQGPQFIFQYYREEENGRGNFPPRFSGLQFPNYSSELNVNALELDDSALYLCASSLAGLNTGELFFGEGSRLTVL.

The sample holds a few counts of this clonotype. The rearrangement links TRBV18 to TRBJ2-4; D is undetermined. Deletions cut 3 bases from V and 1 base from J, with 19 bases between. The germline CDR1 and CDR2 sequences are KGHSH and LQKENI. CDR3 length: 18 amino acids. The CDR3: CASSPLGRASSAKNIQYF. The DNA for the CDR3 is TGTGCCAGCTCACCCCTAGGACGTGCGTCAAGTGCCAAAAACATTCAGTACTTC.

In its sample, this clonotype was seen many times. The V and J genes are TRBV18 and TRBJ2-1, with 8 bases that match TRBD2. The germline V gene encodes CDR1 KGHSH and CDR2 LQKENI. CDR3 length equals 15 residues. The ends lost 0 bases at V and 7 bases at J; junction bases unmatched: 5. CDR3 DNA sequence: TGTGCCAGCTCACCACCCGGGAGGGCCTTAAATGAGCAGTTCTTC. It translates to CASSPPGRALNEQFF.